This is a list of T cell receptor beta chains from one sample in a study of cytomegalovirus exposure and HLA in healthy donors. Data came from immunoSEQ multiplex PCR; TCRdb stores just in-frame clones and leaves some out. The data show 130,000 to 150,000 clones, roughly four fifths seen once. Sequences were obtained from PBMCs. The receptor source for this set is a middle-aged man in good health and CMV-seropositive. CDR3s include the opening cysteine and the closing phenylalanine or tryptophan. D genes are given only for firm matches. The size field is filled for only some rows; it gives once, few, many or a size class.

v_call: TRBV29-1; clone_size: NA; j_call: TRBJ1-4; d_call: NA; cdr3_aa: CSVCTDDEKLFF; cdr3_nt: TGCAGCGTGTGTACAGACGATGAAAAACTGTTTTTT
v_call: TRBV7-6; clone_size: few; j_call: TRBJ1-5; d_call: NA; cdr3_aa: CASSPGGVNQPQHF; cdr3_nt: TGTGCCAGCAGCCCCGGAGGAGTCAATCAGCCCCAGCATTTT
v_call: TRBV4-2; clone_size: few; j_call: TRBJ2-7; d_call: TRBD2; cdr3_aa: CASSHSIAGVGNEQYF; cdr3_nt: TGTGCCAGCAGCCATTCGATAGCGGGAGTGGGTAACGAGCAGTACTTC
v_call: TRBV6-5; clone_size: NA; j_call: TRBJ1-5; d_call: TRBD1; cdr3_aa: CASSLQPGQSNQPQHF; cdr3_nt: TGTGCCAGCAGTTTACAACCGGGACAGAGCAATCAGCCCCAGCATTTT
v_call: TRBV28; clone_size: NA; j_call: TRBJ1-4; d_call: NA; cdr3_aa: CASSLYYGTQGGKLFF; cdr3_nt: TGTGCCAGCAGTTTATACTACGGGACACAAGGAGGAAAACTGTTTTTT
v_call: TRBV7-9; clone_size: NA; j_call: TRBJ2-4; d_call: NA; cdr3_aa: CASSLNEENIQYF; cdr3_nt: TGTGCCAGCAGCTTAAACGAGGAAAACATTCAGTACTTC
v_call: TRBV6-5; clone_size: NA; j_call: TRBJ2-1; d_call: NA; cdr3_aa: CASSMDSYNEQFF; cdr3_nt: TGTGCCAGCAGTATGGACAGCTACAATGAGCAGTTCTTC
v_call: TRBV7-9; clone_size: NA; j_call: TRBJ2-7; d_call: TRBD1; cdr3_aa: CASSLEFRTGGYEQYF; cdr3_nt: TGTGCCAGCAGCTTAGAATTCAGGACAGGGGGATACGAGCAGTACTTC
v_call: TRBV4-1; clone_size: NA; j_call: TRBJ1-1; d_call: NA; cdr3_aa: CASSQLSRNTEAFF; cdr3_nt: TGCGCCAGCAGCCAACTTTCCAGGAACACTGAAGCTTTCTTT
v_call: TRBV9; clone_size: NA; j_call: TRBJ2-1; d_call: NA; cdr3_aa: CASSGTTGHNEQFF; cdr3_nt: TGTGCCAGCAGCGGAACGACAGGACACAATGAGCAGTTCTTC
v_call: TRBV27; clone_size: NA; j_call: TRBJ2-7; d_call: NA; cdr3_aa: CASSLYGTTPSSGTNYEQYF; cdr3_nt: TGTGCCAGCAGTTTATACGGGACCACACCGTCGTCCGGGACAAATTACGAGCAGTACTTC
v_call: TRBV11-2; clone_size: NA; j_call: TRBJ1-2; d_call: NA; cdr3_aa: CASSLEPHTYGYTF; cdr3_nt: TGTGCCAGCAGCTTAGAACCCCACACCTATGGCTACACCTTC
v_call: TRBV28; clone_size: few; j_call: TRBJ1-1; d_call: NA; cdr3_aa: CASSLSGIRVNTEAFF; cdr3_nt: TGTGCCAGCAGTTTATCAGGGATCCGGGTGAACACTGAAGCTTTCTTT
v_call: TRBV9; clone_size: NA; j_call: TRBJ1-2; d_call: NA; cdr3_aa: CASSVQGTEYGYTF; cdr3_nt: TGTGCCAGCAGCGTCCAGGGAACAGAGTATGGCTACACCTTC
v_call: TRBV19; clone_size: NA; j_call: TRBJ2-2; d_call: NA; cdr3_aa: CASSISPMNRDTGELFF; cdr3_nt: TGTGCCAGTAGTATTAGCCCTATGAATAGAGACACCGGGGAGCTGTTTTTT
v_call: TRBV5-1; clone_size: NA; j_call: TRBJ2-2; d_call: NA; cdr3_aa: CASSLGAGTNTGELFF; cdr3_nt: TGCGCCAGCAGCCTGGGTGCGGGGACGAACACCGGGGAGCTGTTTTTT